These 17 T cell receptor beta chains were sequenced from one sample in a study of T cells in localized non-small cell lung cancer. Data came from immunoSEQ multiplex PCR; TCRdb stores just in-frame clones and leaves some out. This sample has about 59,000 clones, with just over 90% found just once. The starting material was peripheral blood, obtained before any cancer treatment. All receptors come from a man aged 35 to 70 with stage I lung adenocarcinoma.

Here the CDR3 DNA reads TGTGCCAGCAGCTTATTTGCAGGAGAGAACACTGAAGCTTTCTTT. The encoded protein is CASSLFAGENTEAFF. The chain has TRBV7-2 and TRBJ1-1; no clear D gene. Germline V CDR1 and CDR2: SGHTA, FQGNSA. Trimming took off 2 bases at V and 1 base at J, with 11 bases between the two ends. This CDR3 spans 15 amino acids.

The J gene is TRBJ2-7, the V gene TRBV2, with a possible D match to TRBD1 (5 bases). V was shortened by 11 bases and J by 4 bases, with 18 bases between the two germline ends. This CDR3 is built from 13 residues. Germline V gives CDR1 SNHLY, CDR2 FYNNEI. For the CDR3, the DNA is TGTGCCCCCACGCCCAGGGAAAGGTACGAGCAGTACTTC. Protein sequence: CAPTPRERYEQYF.

The V and J genes are TRBV5-4 and TRBJ1-1; maybe TRBD1 (6 bases). Trimming stripped 2 bases from V and 1 base from J, with 9 bases between. CDR3 length: 14 amino acids. The V gene's germline CDR1 is SGHNT and CDR2 YYREEE (reference sequence). The CDR3 reads CASSLGTKNTEAFF. The CDR3, as DNA: TGTGCCAGCAGCTTAGGGACAAAGAACACTGAAGCTTTCTTT. The full variable domain, with the rest looked up from reference TRBV5-4 and TRBJ1-1, is ETGVTQSPTHLIKTRGQQVTLRCSSQSGHNTVSWYQQALGQGPQFIFQYYREEENGRGNFPPRFSGLQFPNYSSELNVNALELDDSALYLCASSLGTKNTEAFFGQGTRLTVV.

The genes are TRBV19 and TRBJ1-5; D gene ambiguous. V was shortened by 3 bases and J by 0 bases, with 6 bases between the two germline ends. Germline values: CDR1 LNHDA, CDR2 SQIVND (reference sequence). The CDR3 is 14 amino acids. CDR3 DNA sequence: TGTGCCAGTAGTATTGAATATAGCAATCAGCCCCAGCATTTT. Translation: CASSIEYSNQPQHF.

This chain joins TRBV18 and TRBJ2-7; 7 bases fit TRBD2. Germline loops: CDR1 KGHSH, CDR2 LQKENI. The CDR3 loop spans 15 amino acids. After removal of 3 bases from V and 1 base from J, the junction contained 6 bases not matched to a gene. As DNA, the CDR3 is TGTGCCAGCTCACCTGCGGGAGACATGTCCTACGAGCAGTACTTC. Residues: CASSPAGDMSYEQYF.

The chain combines TRBV7-8 with TRBJ2-7; D remains unclear. V was trimmed by 1 base and J by 0 bases, leaving 7 bases between them. Germline V gene sequence: CDR1 SGHVS, CDR2 FQNEAQ. The length of the CDR3 is 14 residues. The CDR3 sequence is CASSLGQSSYEQYF. The DNA for the CDR3 is TGTGCCAGCAGCTTAGGCCAGAGCTCCTACGAGCAGTACTTC.

This sequence joins TRBV5-1 and TRBJ2-5; 8 bases are a match to TRBD1. The trim removed 6 bases at V and 4 bases at J, leaving 2 bases unmatched. Per germline, CDR1 SGHRS and CDR2 YFSETQ. CDR3 size: 12 residues. The CDR3: CASTDRGETQYF. The CDR3, as DNA: TGCGCCAGCACCGACAGGGGAGAGACCCAGTACTTC.

The chain recombines TRBV2 with TRBJ1-5; D remains ambiguous. This CDR3 has 12 residues. V gave up 4 bases and J gave up 5 bases, with 6 bases separating them. Germline CDR1 SNHLY, CDR2 FYNNEI. As DNA, the CDR3 is TGTGCCAGCAGTGCCGGGGATCAGCCCCAGCATTTT. This translates into CASSAGDQPQHF.

V usage is TRBV6-5 and J usage is TRBJ2-7; 10 bases map to TRBD2. After removal of 9 bases from V and 9 bases from J, the junction contained 17 bases not matched to a gene. Germline values: CDR1 MNHEY, CDR2 SVGAGI. The CDR3 runs 15 residues. The CDR3 nucleotides read TGTGCCAGTTCACCTAGCGGGAGTATTATTCGCGGGCAGTACTTC. This codes for CASSPSGSIIRGQYF.

V is TRBV20-1 and J is TRBJ2-3; D not certain. Trimming cost V 6 bases and J 2 bases, with 3 bases left between them. Germline CDR1 and CDR2: DFQATT and SNEGSKA (reference sequence). The CDR3 runs to 10 residues. The CDR3 sequence is CSAITDTQYF. CDR3 sequence (DNA): TGCAGTGCAATCACAGATACGCAGTATTTT.

The rearrangement links TRBV2 to TRBJ2-7; D uncertain. V shed 6 bases and J shed 3 bases, with 9 bases lying between them. CDR3 length: 12 amino acids. Germline assignment: CDR1 SNHLY and CDR2 FYNNEI. The CDR3 coding sequence is TGTGCCAGCAGACGAGACCTCTACGAGCAGTACTTC. It encodes CASRRDLYEQYF.

The chain recombines TRBV5-8 with TRBJ2-7; 7 bases align to TRBD2. Germline V lookup: CDR1 SGHTS, CDR2 YDEGEE. This CDR3 comprises 18 residues. Trimming took 5 bases from V and 3 from J; bases not matched to a gene: 20. The CDR3 loop reads CASRPGPRAGLYHYEQYF. In nucleotides, the CDR3 is TGTGCCAGCAGACCCGGACCTAGAGCGGGACTATATCACTACGAGCAGTACTTC.

This chain joins TRBV28 and TRBJ1-2; no clear D. The germline V gene has CDR1 MDHEN and CDR2 SYDVKM. The CDR3 covers 13 residues. Trimming took off 6 bases at V and 4 bases at J, with 12 bases between the two ends. CDR3: CASSLAGSYGYTF. For the CDR3, the DNA is TGTGCCAGCAGCCTGGCGGGTTCCTATGGCTACACCTTC.

J is TRBJ2-7 and V is TRBV5-1, with D perhaps TRBD1 (7 bases). Trimming pared 3 bases from V and 1 base from J, leaving 11 bases between. The CDR3 loop spans 14 amino acids. The germline V gene encodes CDR1 SGHRS and CDR2 YFSETQ. CDR3 in DNA: TGCGCCAGCAGCTGGAGGGACAGTTCCTACGAGCAGTACTTC. The encoded protein is CASSWRDSSYEQYF. Filled out from reference TRBV5-1 and TRBJ2-7, the complete variable domain reads KAGVTQTPRYLIKTRGQQVTLSCSPISGHRSVSWYQQTPGQGLQFLFEYFSETQRNKGNFPGRFSGRQFSNSRSEMNVSTLELGDSALYLCASSWRDSSYEQYFGPGTRLTVT.

The rearrangement uses TRBV11-2 and TRBJ1-3, with a possible D match to TRBD1 (6 bases). The germline gives CDR1 SGHAT, CDR2 FQNNGV. V was trimmed by 3 bases and J by 0 bases, leaving 9 bases between them. CDR3 length: 15 residues. In DNA, the CDR3 is TGTGCCAGCAGCTTTAACAGGGTCTCTGGAAACACCATATATTTT. Translated, it gives CASSFNRVSGNTIYF.

V is TRBV10-3 and J is TRBJ2-5; 9 nucleotides match TRBD2. This CDR3 is built from 15 residues. In germline, CDR1 is ENHRY, CDR2 SYGVKD. V was clipped by 0 bases and J by 4 bases; unmatched bases: 3. CDR3 bases: TGTGCCATCAGTGAGTCGGGCGGGAGGGGAGAGACCCAGTACTTC. Translating gives CAISESGGRGETQYF.

This chain joins TRBV6-6 and TRBJ2-5, with D tentatively TRBD2 (6 bases). The V and J ends lost 5 bases and 5 bases respectively, with 15 bases between them. Germline-derived CDR1 and CDR2 are MNHNY and SVGAGI (reference sequence). CDR3 length: 14 residues. CDR3 residues: CASSDSGADETQYF. CDR3 DNA: TGTGCCAGCAGTGATAGCGGAGCGGATGAGACCCAGTACTTC.